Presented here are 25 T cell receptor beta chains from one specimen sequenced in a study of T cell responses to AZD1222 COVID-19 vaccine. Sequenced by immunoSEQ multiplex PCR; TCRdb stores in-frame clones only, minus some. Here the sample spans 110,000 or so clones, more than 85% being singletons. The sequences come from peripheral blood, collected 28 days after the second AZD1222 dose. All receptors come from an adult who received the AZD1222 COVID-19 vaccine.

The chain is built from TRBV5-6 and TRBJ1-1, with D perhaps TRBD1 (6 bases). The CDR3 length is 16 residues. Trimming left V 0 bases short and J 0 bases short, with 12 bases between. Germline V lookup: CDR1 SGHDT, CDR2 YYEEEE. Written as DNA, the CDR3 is TGTGCCAGCAGCTTGGAACAGGGATCTATGAACACTGAAGCTTTCTTT. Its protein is CASSLEQGSMNTEAFF.

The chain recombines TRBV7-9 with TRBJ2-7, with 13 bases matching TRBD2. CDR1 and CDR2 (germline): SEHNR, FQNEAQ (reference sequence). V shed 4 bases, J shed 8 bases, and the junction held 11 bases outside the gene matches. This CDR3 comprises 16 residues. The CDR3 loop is CASSSGSVTSGGKQYF. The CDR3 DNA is TGTGCCAGCAGCTCGGGGTCGGTGACTAGCGGGGGGAAGCAGTACTTC. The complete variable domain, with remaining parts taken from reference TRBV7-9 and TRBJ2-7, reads DTGVSQNPRHKITKRGQNVTFRCDPISEHNRLYWYRQTLGQGPEFLTYFQNEAQLEKSRLLSDRFSAERPKGSFSTLEIQRTEQGDSAMYLCASSSGSVTSGGKQYFGPGTRLTVT.

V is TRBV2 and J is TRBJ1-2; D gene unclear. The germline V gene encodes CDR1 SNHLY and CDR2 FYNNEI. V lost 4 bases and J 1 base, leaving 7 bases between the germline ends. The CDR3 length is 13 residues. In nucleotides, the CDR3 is TGTGCCAGCAGTGGAGAGGGTAACTATGGCTACACCTTC. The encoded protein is CASSGEGNYGYTF.

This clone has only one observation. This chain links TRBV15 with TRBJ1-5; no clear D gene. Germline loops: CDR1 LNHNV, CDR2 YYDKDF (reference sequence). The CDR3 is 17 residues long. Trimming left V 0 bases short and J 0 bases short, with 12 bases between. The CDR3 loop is CATSRDFLMGSNQPQHF. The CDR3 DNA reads TGTGCCACCAGCAGAGATTTCCTAATGGGTAGCAATCAGCCCCAGCATTTT.

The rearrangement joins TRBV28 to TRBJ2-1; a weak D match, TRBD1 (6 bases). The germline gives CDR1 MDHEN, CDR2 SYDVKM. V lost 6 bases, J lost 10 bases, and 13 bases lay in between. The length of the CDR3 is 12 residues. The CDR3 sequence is CASRRRTAEQFF. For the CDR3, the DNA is TGTGCCAGCAGACGAAGGACAGCCGAGCAGTTCTTC.

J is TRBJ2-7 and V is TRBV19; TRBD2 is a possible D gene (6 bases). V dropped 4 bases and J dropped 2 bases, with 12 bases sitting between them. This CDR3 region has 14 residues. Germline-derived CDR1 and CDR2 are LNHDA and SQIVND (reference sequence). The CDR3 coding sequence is TGTGCCAGTAGTACCCGTCCGGGGGCCTACGAGCAGTACTTC. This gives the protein CASSTRPGAYEQYF.

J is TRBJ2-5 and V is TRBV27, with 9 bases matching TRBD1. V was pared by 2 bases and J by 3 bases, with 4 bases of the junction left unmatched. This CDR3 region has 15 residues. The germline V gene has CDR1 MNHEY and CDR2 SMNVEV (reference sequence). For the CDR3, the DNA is TGTGCCAGCAGTTTAAGCGGGACAGGGAAAGAGACCCAGTACTTC. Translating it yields CASSLSGTGKETQYF.

CDR3 region: CASSSTKASTDTQYF. The CDR3 nucleotides read TGTGCCAGCAGCTCGACGAAAGCTAGCACAGATACGCAGTATTTT. The chain combines TRBV7-9 with TRBJ2-3; no clear D gene. There are 15 residues in the CDR3. V lost 4 bases to trimming and J lost 0 bases, with 11 bases between them. Germline V gives CDR1 SEHNR, CDR2 FQNEAQ (reference sequence).

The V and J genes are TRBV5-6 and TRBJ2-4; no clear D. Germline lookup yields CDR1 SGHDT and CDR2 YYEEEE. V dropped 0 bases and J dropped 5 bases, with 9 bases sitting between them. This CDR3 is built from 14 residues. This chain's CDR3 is CASSLVTGENIQYF. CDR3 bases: TGTGCCAGCAGCTTGGTTACGGGCGAAAACATTCAGTACTTC.

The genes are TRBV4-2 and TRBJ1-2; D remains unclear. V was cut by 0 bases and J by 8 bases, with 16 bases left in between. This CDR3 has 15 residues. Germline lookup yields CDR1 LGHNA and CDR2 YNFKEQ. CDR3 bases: TGTGCCAGCAGCCAAGATACGACGGGAAGAGAGGGCTACACCTTC. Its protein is CASSQDTTGREGYTF.

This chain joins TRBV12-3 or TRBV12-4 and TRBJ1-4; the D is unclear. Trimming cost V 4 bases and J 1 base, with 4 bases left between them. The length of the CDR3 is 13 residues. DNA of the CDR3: TGTGCCAGCAGTTGGGGAACTAATGAAAAACTGTTTTTT. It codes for CASSWGTNEKLFF.

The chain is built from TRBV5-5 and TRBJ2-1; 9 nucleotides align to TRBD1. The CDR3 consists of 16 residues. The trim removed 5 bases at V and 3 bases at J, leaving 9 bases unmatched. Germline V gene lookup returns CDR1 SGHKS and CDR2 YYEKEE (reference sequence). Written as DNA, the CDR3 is TGTGCCAGCAGTCTGACAGGGGGGTCGGACTACAATGAGCAGTTCTTC. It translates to CASSLTGGSDYNEQFF.

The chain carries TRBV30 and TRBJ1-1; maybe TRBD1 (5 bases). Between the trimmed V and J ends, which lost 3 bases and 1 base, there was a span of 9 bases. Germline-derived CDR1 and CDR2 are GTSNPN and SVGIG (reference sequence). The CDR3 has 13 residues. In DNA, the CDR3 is TGTGCCTGGAGGAGACAGCCGAACACTGAAGCTTTCTTT. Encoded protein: CAWRRQPNTEAFF.

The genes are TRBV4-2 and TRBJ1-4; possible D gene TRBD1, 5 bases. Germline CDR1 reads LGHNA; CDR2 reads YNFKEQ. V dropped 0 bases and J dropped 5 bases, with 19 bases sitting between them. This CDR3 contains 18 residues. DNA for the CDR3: TGTGCCAGCAGCCAAGATTTAAGGGGCCCCGGGAAGAATGAAAAACTGTTTTTT. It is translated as CASSQDLRGPGKNEKLFF.

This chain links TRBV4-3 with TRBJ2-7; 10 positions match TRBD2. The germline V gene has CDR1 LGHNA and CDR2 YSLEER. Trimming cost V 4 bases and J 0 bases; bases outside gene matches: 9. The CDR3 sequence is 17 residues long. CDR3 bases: TGCGCCAGCAGCCTGGCATTCGGACTAGCGGCCTCCTACGAGCAGTACTTC. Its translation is CASSLAFGLAASYEQYF.

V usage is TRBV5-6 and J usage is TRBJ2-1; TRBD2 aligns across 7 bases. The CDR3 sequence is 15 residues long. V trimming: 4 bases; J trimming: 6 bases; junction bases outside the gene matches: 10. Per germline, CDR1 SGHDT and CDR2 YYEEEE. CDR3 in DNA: TGTGCCAGCAGCCGTAGCGGGCCATTACGCAATGAGCAGTTCTTC. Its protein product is CASSRSGPLRNEQFF.

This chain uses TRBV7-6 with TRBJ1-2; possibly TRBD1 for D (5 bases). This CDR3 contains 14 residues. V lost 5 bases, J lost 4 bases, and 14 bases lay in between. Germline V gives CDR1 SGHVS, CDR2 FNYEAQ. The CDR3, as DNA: TGTGCCAGCAGCGGCACGGGACTGTTCTATGGCTACACCTTC. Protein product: CASSGTGLFYGYTF. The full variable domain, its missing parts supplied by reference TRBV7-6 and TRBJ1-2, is GAGVSQSPRYKVTKRGQDVALRCDPISGHVSLYWYRQALGQGPEFLTYFNYEAQQDKSGLPNDRFSAERPEGSISTLTIQRTEQRDSAMYRCASSGTGLFYGYTFGSGTRLTVV.

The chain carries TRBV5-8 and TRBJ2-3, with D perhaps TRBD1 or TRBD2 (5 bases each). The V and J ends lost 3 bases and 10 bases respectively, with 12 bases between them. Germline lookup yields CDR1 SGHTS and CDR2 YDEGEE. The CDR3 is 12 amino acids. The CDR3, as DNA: TGTGCCAGCAGCTGGACTGAGGGGCCGCAGTATTTT. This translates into CASSWTEGPQYF.

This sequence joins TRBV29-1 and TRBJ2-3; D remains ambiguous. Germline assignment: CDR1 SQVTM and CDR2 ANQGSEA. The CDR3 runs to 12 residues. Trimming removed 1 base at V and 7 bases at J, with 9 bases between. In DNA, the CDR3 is TGCAGCGTTGAAGTCACGGGTAATACGCAGTATTTT. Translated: CSVEVTGNTQYF.

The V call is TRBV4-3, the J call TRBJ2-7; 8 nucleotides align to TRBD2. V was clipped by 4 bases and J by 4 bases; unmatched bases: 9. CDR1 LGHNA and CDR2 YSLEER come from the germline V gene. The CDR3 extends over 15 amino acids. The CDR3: CASSLTRGGPYEQYF. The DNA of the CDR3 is TGCGCCAGCAGCCTCACCCGGGGGGGACCTTACGAGCAGTACTTC.

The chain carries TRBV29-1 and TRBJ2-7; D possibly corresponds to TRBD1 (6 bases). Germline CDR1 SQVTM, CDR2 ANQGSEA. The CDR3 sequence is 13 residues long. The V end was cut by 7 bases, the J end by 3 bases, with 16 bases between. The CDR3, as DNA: TGCAGCGCCGGTGGGGGACAAATCTACGAGCAGTACTTC. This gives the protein CSAGGGQIYEQYF.

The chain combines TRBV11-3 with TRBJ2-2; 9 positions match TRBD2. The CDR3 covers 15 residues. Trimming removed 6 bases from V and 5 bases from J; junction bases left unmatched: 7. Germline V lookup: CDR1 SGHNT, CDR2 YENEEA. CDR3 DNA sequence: TGTGCCAGCAGGGGTAGCGGGAGTCTTACCGGGGAGCTGTTTTTT. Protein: CASRGSGSLTGELFF.

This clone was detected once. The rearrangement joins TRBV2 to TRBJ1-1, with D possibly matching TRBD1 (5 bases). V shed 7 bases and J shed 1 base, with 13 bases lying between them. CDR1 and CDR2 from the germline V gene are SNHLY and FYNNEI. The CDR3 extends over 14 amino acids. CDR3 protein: CASIEQGQNTEAFF. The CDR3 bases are TGTGCCAGCATCGAGCAGGGCCAGAACACTGAAGCTTTCTTT.

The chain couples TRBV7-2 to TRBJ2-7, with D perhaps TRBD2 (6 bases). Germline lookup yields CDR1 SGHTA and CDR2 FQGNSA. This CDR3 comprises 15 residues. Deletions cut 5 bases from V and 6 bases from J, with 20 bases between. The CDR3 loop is CASSTSYGTFREQYF. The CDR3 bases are TGTGCCAGCAGCACTAGTTACGGGACTTTCCGCGAGCAGTACTTC.

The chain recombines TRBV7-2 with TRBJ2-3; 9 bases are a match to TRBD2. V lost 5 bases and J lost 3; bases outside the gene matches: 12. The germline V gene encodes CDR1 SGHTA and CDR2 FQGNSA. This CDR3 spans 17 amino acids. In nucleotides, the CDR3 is TGTGCCAGCAGCCCCGGGAGGCTAGCGGGGCTAACAGATACGCAGTATTTT. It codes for CASSPGRLAGLTDTQYF. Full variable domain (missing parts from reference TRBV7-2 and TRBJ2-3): GAGVSQSPSNKVTEKGKDVELRCDPISGHTALYWYRQSLGQGLEFLIYFQGNSAPDKSGLPSDRFSAERTGGSVSTLTIQRTQQEDSAVYLCASSPGRLAGLTDTQYFGPGTRLTVL.